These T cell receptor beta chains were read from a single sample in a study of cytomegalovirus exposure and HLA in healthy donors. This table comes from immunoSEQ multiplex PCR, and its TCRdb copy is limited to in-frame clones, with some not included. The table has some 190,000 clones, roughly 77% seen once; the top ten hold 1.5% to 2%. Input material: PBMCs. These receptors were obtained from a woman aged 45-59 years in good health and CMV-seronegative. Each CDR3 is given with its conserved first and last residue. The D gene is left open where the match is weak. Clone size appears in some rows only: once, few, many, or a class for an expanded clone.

TGTGCCAGCAGCTTAACGACTACCCAGCGCACAGATACGCAGTATTTT	CASSLTTTQRTDTQYF	NA	NA	TRBJ2-3	TRBV7-3
TGTGCCAGCAGGGACAGTGCCGGGGAGCTGTTTTTT	CASRDSAGELFF	NA	NA	TRBJ2-2	TRBV7-6
TGTGCCAGTAGTGCCTCGACAGGGGGCCCAGATACGCAGTATTTT	CASSASTGGPDTQYF	TRBD1	NA	TRBJ2-3	TRBV19
TGTGCCATCCGACGAACAGGGAACTATGGCTACACCTTC	CAIRRTGNYGYTF	NA	NA	TRBJ1-2	TRBV28
TGTGCCAGCTTTATACCGGCAGGGAACACCGGGGAGCTGTTTTTT	CASFIPAGNTGELFF	NA	NA	TRBJ2-2	TRBV2
TGTGCCAGCAGCGTCGGGTTCAAAGGGGATGAAAAACTGTTTTTT	CASSVGFKGDEKLFF	NA	once	TRBJ1-4	TRBV7-9
TGTGCCAGCAGCTCTAGAAGCTCTGGGGCCAACGTCCTGACTTTC	CASSSRSSGANVLTF	NA	NA	TRBJ2-6	TRBV7-2
TGTTCCAGCAGTGCTATGAACACTGAAGCTTTCTTT	CSSSAMNTEAFF	NA	NA	TRBJ1-1	TRBV7-9
TGTGCCAGCAGTTACGGGCGGGGGGGTAGCAATGAGCAGTTCTTC	CASSYGRGGSNEQFF	TRBD2	NA	TRBJ2-1	TRBV6-5
TGTGCCATCAGTGCAACCAACAGGGACGGCTACACCTTC	CAISATNRDGYTF	NA	NA	TRBJ1-2	TRBV10-3
TGCGCCAGCAGTCTTAGAGCGGGTCTGTCCTTCAATGAGCAGTTCTTC	CASSLRAGLSFNEQFF	NA	NA	TRBJ2-1	TRBV4-1
TGTGCCAGCAGGGGGACAGGGAAGGGTCAAGAGACCCAGTACTTC	CASRGTGKGQETQYF	TRBD1	few	TRBJ2-5	TRBV6-6
TGTGCCAGCAGAGGAGCTCAGGGGGATGATACGCAGTATTTT	CASRGAQGDDTQYF	TRBD1	NA	TRBJ2-3	TRBV6-5
TGTGCCAGCAATGAGGGGGACAGTATTACCGGGGAGCTGTTTTTT	CASNEGDSITGELFF	TRBD1	NA	TRBJ2-2	TRBV11-2
TGTGCCAGCAGTTTCCAGGGGGCGATCTATGGCTACACCTTC	CASSFQGAIYGYTF	TRBD1	NA	TRBJ1-2	TRBV28
TGTGCCAGCAGCTTAGGAGCGGGGGGAGCCAAAAACATTCAGTACTTC	CASSLGAGGAKNIQYF	TRBD2	NA	TRBJ2-4	TRBV5-6
TGTGCCAGCAGCTCCGGGACAGGAGCCTACGAGCAGTACTTC	CASSSGTGAYEQYF	TRBD1	NA	TRBJ2-7	TRBV5-6
TGTGCCATCAGCCGAGACATCGCCTATGGCTACACCTTC	CAISRDIAYGYTF	NA	NA	TRBJ1-2	TRBV10-3
TGCGCCAGCAGCCAAGAACTAGGTTTCTATGGCTACACCTTC	CASSQELGFYGYTF	NA	NA	TRBJ1-2	TRBV4-1
TGCACCAGCAGAATACAGGGGGGTATCCTTTATCAGCCCCAGCATTTT	CTSRIQGGILYQPQHF	NA	NA	TRBJ1-5	TRBV1
TGTGCCAGCAGCGTAGCCGCGGGAGGATTCGGGAATGAGCAGTTCTTC	CASSVAAGGFGNEQFF	TRBD2	NA	TRBJ2-1	TRBV9
TGTGCCAGCAGCTTAGGGCAGACTCACGAGCAGTACTTC	CASSLGQTHEQYF	NA	NA	TRBJ2-7	TRBV13
TGTGCCAGCAGGAGGGGGCATACTAATGAAAAACTGTTTTTT	CASRRGHTNEKLFF	TRBD1	few	TRBJ1-4	TRBV28
TGTGCCAGCAGCTTACTAGCTGGGGCCAACGTCCTGACTTTC	CASSLLAGANVLTF	NA	NA	TRBJ2-6	TRBV7-2
TGTGCCAGCAGTTCCGGACTAGCGGGAGAGGGTGATACGCAGTATTTT	CASSSGLAGEGDTQYF	TRBD2	NA	TRBJ2-3	TRBV28
TGTTCCAGCAGCTTAGACAGGGCTGTACTGAGTGGCTACACCTTC	CSSSLDRAVLSGYTF	TRBD1	NA	TRBJ1-2	TRBV7-9
TGTGCCAGCAGCCCTTACAGCTCCTCCACAGATACGCAGTATTTT	CASSPYSSSTDTQYF	NA	NA	TRBJ2-3	TRBV7-9
TGCGCCAGCAGCCAAGAAGCGGGAGGCGGGTCAGATACGCAGTATTTT	CASSQEAGGGSDTQYF	TRBD2	NA	TRBJ2-3	TRBV4-1
TGTGCCAGCTCACCCAGTCAAAACACTGAAGCTTTCTTT	CASSPSQNTEAFF	NA	once	TRBJ1-1	TRBV18
TGTGCCAGCAGCGTGGGACAGGGTGGGCGCGAGCAGTACTTC	CASSVGQGGREQYF	TRBD1	NA	TRBJ2-7	TRBV7-2
TGTGCCAGCAGTCGGAATTTCGGAGGGACCCAGTACTTC	CASSRNFGGTQYF	NA	NA	TRBJ2-5	TRBV6-5
TGCGCCAGCACGTTCCGAAGCACAGGGTTGGGAAACACCATATATTTT	CASTFRSTGLGNTIYF	NA	NA	TRBJ1-3	TRBV10-2
TGTGCCTGGAGTTTAAGACAGGGTAAGGCTGAAGCTTTCTTT	CAWSLRQGKAEAFF	TRBD1	NA	TRBJ1-1	TRBV30
TGTGCCAGCTCACCCTCCTGGGGCGGAGAGACCCAGTACTTC	CASSPSWGGETQYF	NA	few	TRBJ2-5	TRBV18
TGTGCCAGCAGCCCCGGGGGGGGGAAAAATGAGCAGTTCTTC	CASSPGGGKNEQFF	TRBD2	NA	TRBJ2-1	TRBV7-3
TGTGCCAGCAGTTTTCGACCCGGAGTAAGCACAGATACGCAGTATTTT	CASSFRPGVSTDTQYF	NA	NA	TRBJ2-3	TRBV27
TGTGCCAGCAGTGATCCCCGGACAGGGAGAGGAGAGGGAAACACCATATATTTT	CASSDPRTGRGEGNTIYF	TRBD1	NA	TRBJ1-3	TRBV28
TGCGCCAGTATACAGGGAAACACCATATATTTT	CASIQGNTIYF	NA	few	TRBJ1-3	TRBV5-1
TGCAGCGCCGGGTCTGAAAAACTGTTTTTT	CSAGSEKLFF	NA	NA	TRBJ1-4	TRBV29-1
TGTGCCAGCAGAATAGGAACAGGGGGCCGAACTGAAGCTTTCTTT	CASRIGTGGRTEAFF	TRBD1	NA	TRBJ1-1	TRBV7-6
TGTGCCAGCAGTAACTTAGTCGACAGGGCGGAGCAGTACTTC	CASSNLVDRAEQYF	TRBD1	NA	TRBJ2-7	TRBV6-5
TGTGCCAGTAGTATCACAGGAAACCAAGAGACCCAGTACTTC	CASSITGNQETQYF	NA	NA	TRBJ2-5	TRBV19
TGCAGCGGTCAGGGGGGCCAAGAGACCCAGTACTTC	CSGQGGQETQYF	NA	NA	TRBJ2-5	TRBV29-1
TGCGCCAGCAGCTATGGACTAGCGGGGCCAAGGGGGGTAGATACGCAGTATTTT	CASSYGLAGPRGVDTQYF	TRBD2	NA	TRBJ2-3	TRBV5-1